These 17 T cell receptor beta chains originate from one sample sequenced in a study of tumor-infiltrating lymphocytes in localized non-small cell lung cancer (dated by TCRdb to the early 2020s). Library creation used the immunoSEQ multiplex PCR assay. The clones in this table, taken by TCRdb from immuneACCESS, are in-frame only. Not every clone is retained; where verified, under half of the shortfall comes from an unresolved V gene, and the cause of the rest is unknown. The sample contains about 12,000 clones, 70% to 90% of them found a single time. The biggest ten clones account for about 9.1% of the sample. The sample comprised lung tumor tissue. These TCRs come from a human donor with non-small cell lung cancer.

CDR3 sequence: CASSYLQGPSTDTQYF. In nucleotides, the CDR3 is TGCGCCAGCAGCTACTTACAGGGCCCTAGCACAGATACGCAGTATTTT. J is TRBJ2-3 and V is TRBV5-1; D possibly corresponds to TRBD1 (6 bases). The V and J ends lost 3 bases and 0 bases respectively, with 14 bases between them. Germline V gene lookup returns CDR1 SGHRS and CDR2 YFSETQ. The CDR3 totals 16 residues. The variable domain in full, with the rest retrieved from reference TRBV5-1 and TRBJ2-3, is KAGVTQTPRYLIKTRGQQVTLSCSPISGHRSVSWYQQTPGQGLQFLFEYFSETQRNKGNFPGRFSGRQFSNSRSEMNVSTLELGDSALYLCASSYLQGPSTDTQYFGPGTRLTVL.

CDR3 amino acids: CASSQEGTSGDIQETQYF. DNA for the CDR3: TGCGCCAGCAGCCAAGAGGGGACTAGCGGGGACATCCAAGAGACCCAGTACTTC. The chain recombines TRBV4-1 with TRBJ2-5, with 13 nucleotides matching TRBD2. The germline CDR1 and CDR2 sequences are MGHRA and YSYEKL. This CDR3 has 18 residues. J lost 1 base, V lost 0 bases, and 5 bases had no gene match.

The chain recombines TRBV10-1 with TRBJ2-2; D remains ambiguous. The V end was cut by 2 bases, the J end by 3 bases, with 7 bases between. Germline V gene sequence: CDR1 WNHNN, CDR2 SYGVQD (reference sequence). This CDR3 has 14 residues. This CDR3 reads CASSEGRDTGELFF. For the CDR3, the DNA is TGCGCCAGCAGTGAGGGCAGAGACACCGGGGAGCTGTTTTTT.

The chain employs TRBV14 and TRBJ2-1; tentatively, D is TRBD2 (6 bases). The CDR3 is 17 amino acids. V gave up 0 bases and J gave up 1 base, with 13 bases separating them. Germline V lookup: CDR1 SGHDN, CDR2 FVKESK. The chain's CDR3 is CASSQDIGGWSYNEQFF. DNA for the CDR3: TGTGCCAGCAGCCAAGATATCGGGGGTTGGTCCTACAATGAGCAGTTCTTC.

This chain joins TRBV19 and TRBJ1-4; tentatively, D is TRBD1 (6 bases). The germline gives CDR1 LNHDA, CDR2 SQIVND (reference sequence). The CDR3 spans 15 residues. Trimming shortened V by 5 bases and J by 8 bases, and 18 bases separated the two germline ends. This chain's CDR3 is CASSPPAGGREKLFF. CDR3 in DNA: TGTGCCAGTAGTCCCCCGGCGGGGGGGCGGGAAAAACTGTTTTTT.

The gene calls are TRBV2 and TRBJ2-3, with TRBD1 matching over 9 bases. Germline assignment: CDR1 SNHLY and CDR2 FYNNEI. The CDR3 spans 15 residues. Trimming took 5 bases from V and 1 from J; bases not matched to a gene: 4. The DNA for the CDR3 is TGTGCCAGCAGTTACAGGGGGCTGGGCACAGATACGCAGTATTTT. This encodes CASSYRGLGTDTQYF.

This clone has just a few counts. The V call is TRBV5-1, the J call TRBJ2-2; possible D gene TRBD1, 6 bases. The CDR3 sequence is 14 residues long. Trimming took 5 bases from V and 7 from J, leaving 15 bases between them. The germline V gene encodes CDR1 SGHRS and CDR2 YFSETQ. DNA for the CDR3: TGCGCCAGCAGTCGAACAGGGTCGGTCGGGGAGCTGTTTTTT. Amino acids: CASSRTGSVGELFF.

This clone was found once. CDR3 amino acids: CASSPPGQGAVNEQFF. The CDR3 nucleotides are TGTGCCAGCTCACCACCCGGGCAGGGGGCGGTCAATGAGCAGTTCTTC. This rearrangement joins TRBV18 to TRBJ2-1; 8 bases are shared with TRBD1. The CDR3 length is 16 residues. The junction had 7 bases not matched to a gene; V was cut back by 0 bases and J by 6 bases. CDR1 is KGHSH, CDR2 LQKENI, per germline.

This chain joins TRBV9 and TRBJ1-4; 9 bases are a match to TRBD1. The CDR3 covers 16 residues. V trimming: 2 bases; J trimming: 5 bases; junction bases outside the gene matches: 7. Germline V gene lookup returns CDR1 SGDLS and CDR2 YYNGEE. The CDR3 DNA is TGTGCCAGCAGCGTTGGACAGGGGTCTTTAAATGAAAAACTGTTTTTT. It specifies CASSVGQGSLNEKLFF.

This chain joins TRBV15 and TRBJ2-7, with 7 positions matching TRBD1. Germline V gene lookup returns CDR1 LNHNV and CDR2 YYDKDF (reference sequence). The CDR3 runs to 12 residues. V gave up 6 bases and J gave up 6 bases; unmatched junction bases: 5. The DNA for the CDR3 is TGTGCCACCAGTAGACAGGGTCGCGAGCAGTACTTC. This gives the protein CATSRQGREQYF.

This clone was picked up a small number of times. V usage is TRBV15 and J usage is TRBJ2-7; 12 bases match TRBD2. The V and J ends lost 4 bases and 3 bases, in that order; junction bases with no gene match: 4. Germline CDR1 LNHNV, CDR2 YYDKDF (reference sequence). This CDR3 comprises 15 residues. CDR3 coding DNA: TGTGCCACCAGCAAACTAGCGGGAGGCATCTACGAGCAGTACTTC. Encoded protein: CATSKLAGGIYEQYF.

Points on this clone: Sequence at one end of the junction differs from germline and may be a read error. The chain is built from TRBV2 and TRBJ1-2; 7 bases are shared with TRBD1. The CDR3 is made up of 15 amino acids. Per germline, CDR1 SNHLY and CDR2 FYNNEI. The CDR3 region has the DNA TGTGCCAGCAGTTATACAGGGGAAGGAGTGTATGGCTACACCTTT. It encodes CASSYTGEGVYGYTF.

This chain joins TRBV29-1 and TRBJ2-3; D gene ambiguous. From germline, CDR1 is SQVTM and CDR2 ANQGSEA. The V end lost 4 bases, the J end lost 4 bases, and 6 bases lay between the germline ends. The CDR3 has 11 amino acids. CDR3 residues: CSVVGSDTQYF. The CDR3, as DNA: TGCAGCGTTGTTGGGTCAGATACGCAGTATTTT.

This clone was detected only once. J is TRBJ2-3 and V is TRBV6-6, with D hard to call. Germline CDR1 MNHNY, CDR2 SVGAGI (reference sequence). V shed 4 bases and J shed 3 bases, with 11 bases lying between them. The CDR3 totals 14 residues. The CDR3 sequence: CASSSATATDTQYF. CDR3 coding DNA: TGTGCCAGCAGTTCGGCCACGGCTACAGATACGCAGTATTTT.

The chain joins TRBV27 to TRBJ1-2, with 9 nucleotides matching TRBD1. The germline V gene has CDR1 MNHEY and CDR2 SMNVEV (reference sequence). V gave up 5 bases and J gave up 1 base; unmatched junction bases: 11. The CDR3 sequence is 17 residues long. CDR3: CASSGPDRGGSNYGYTF. The CDR3 nucleotides are TGTGCCAGCAGTGGGCCGGACAGGGGAGGCAGTAACTATGGCTACACCTTC.

The chain recombines TRBV9 with TRBJ2-1; the D gene is possibly TRBD2 (5 bases). Per germline, CDR1 SGDLS and CDR2 YYNGEE. V shed 0 bases and J shed 5 bases, with 9 bases lying between them. CDR3 size: 14 residues. In DNA, the CDR3 is TGTGCCAGCAGCGTAGAGCTAGCCCACAATGAGCAGTTCTTC. The encoded protein is CASSVELAHNEQFF. Full variable domain (missing parts from reference TRBV9 and TRBJ2-1): DSGVTQTPKHLITATGQRVTLRCSPRSGDLSVYWYQQSLDQGLQFLIQYYNGEERAKGNILERFSAQQFPDLHSELNLSSLELGDSALYFCASSVELAHNEQFFGPGTRLTVL.

This clone was observed a handful of times. The chain combines TRBV15 with TRBJ2-2; tentative D call: TRBD2 (6 bases). Trimming removed 0 bases from V and 6 bases from J, with 20 bases in between. The CDR3 consists of 18 residues. Germline V CDR1 and CDR2: LNHNV, YYDKDF (reference sequence). CDR3: CATSRDLSTSLGSGELFF. CDR3 DNA sequence: TGTGCCACCAGCAGAGATCTTTCGACTAGTCTCGGGTCCGGGGAGCTGTTTTTT.